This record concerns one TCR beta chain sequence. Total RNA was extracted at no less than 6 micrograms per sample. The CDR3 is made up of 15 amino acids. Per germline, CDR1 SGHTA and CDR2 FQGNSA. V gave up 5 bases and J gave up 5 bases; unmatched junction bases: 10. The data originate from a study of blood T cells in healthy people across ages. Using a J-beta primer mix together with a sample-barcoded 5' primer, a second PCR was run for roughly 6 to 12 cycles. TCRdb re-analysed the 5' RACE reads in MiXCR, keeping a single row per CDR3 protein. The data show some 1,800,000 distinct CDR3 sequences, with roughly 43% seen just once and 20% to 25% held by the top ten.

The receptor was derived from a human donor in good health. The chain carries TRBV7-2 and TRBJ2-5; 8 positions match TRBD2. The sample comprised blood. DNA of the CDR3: TGTGCCAGCAGCATCAGGACTAGCACCTTGGAGACCCAGTACTTC. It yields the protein CASSIRTSTLETQYF.